The T cell receptor (beta chain) described here comes from a study of blood T cell repertoires in COVID-19. Clones were sequenced by immunoSEQ multiplex PCR, and TCRdb holds only the in-frame ones, with some missing. Among around 100,000 clones listed, around 87% were seen once. After removal of 3 bases from V and 9 bases from J, the junction contained 1 base not matched to a gene. Germline V gene lookup returns CDR1 MNHEY and CDR2 SVGAGI. CDR3 length equals 14 residues. The sequencing sample was made of peripheral blood. The chain carries TRBV6-5 and TRBJ1-6; 11 positions match TRBD1. This TCR derives from a man in his fifties with acute or convalescent COVID-19. This chain's CDR3 is CASSYGTGGSPLHF. CDR3 nucleotide sequence: TGTGCCAGCAGTTATGGGACAGGGGGTTCACCCCTCCACTTT.